Following are 27 T cell receptor beta chains from one sample sequenced in a study. A single record per CDR3 protein comes from TCRdb applying MiXCR to the 5' RACE reads. The data hold 6,500 to 9,000 distinct CDR3 sequences, with 65% to 70% observed a single time. The sequencing input was tumor-infiltrating naive CD4+ T cells sorted from the breast tumor. Subset denoted: naive CD4+ T cells, CD4+CD45RA+CD25-. The receptors stem from a female donor with breast cancer.

The CDR3 bases are TGCGCCAGCAGCAGGGACCGAGAAACTGAGCAGTTCTTC. Protein product: CASSRDRETEQFF. This chain connects TRBV5-1 to TRBJ2-1; D possibly uses TRBD1 or TRBD2 (5 bases each). The CDR3 loop spans 13 amino acids. The V gene's germline CDR1 is SGHRS and CDR2 YFSETQ. Trimming took off 4 bases at V and 9 bases at J, with 14 bases between the two ends.

The rearrangement joins TRBV6-5 to TRBJ1-4; possible D gene TRBD1, 5 bases. V lost 5 bases and J lost 5, with 9 bases in between. Germline lookup yields CDR1 MNHEY and CDR2 SVGAGI. The CDR3 contains 13 residues. CDR3 amino acids: CASSGHSNEKLFF. The CDR3 DNA reads as TGTGCCAGCAGTGGACACTCGAATGAAAAACTGTTTTTT.

By sample fraction, this clonotype is medium-sized (0.01 to 0.1%). The chain combines TRBV20-1 with TRBJ2-7; D is perhaps TRBD2 (6 bases). The CDR3 spans 13 residues. The germline V and J ends were trimmed by 3 bases and 0 bases, with 9 bases remaining between them. Germline values: CDR1 DFQATT, CDR2 SNEGSKA (reference sequence). CDR3 nucleotides: TGCAGTGCTAGGGACGGGGGCTCCTACGAGCAGTACTTC. Its translation is CSARDGGSYEQYF.

This clonotype was recorded a few times. The rearrangement links TRBV20-1 to TRBJ2-5; 8 bases align to TRBD2. V lost 0 bases and J lost 4; bases outside the gene matches: 10. The CDR3 is made up of 16 amino acids. Germline V lookup: CDR1 DFQATT, CDR2 SNEGSKA (reference sequence). The CDR3: CSARDVRTSPGETQYF. CDR3 DNA: TGCAGTGCTAGAGATGTGCGGACTAGCCCTGGAGAGACCCAGTACTTC.

This chain connects TRBV12-3 or TRBV12-4 to TRBJ2-5, with TRBD1 matching over 9 bases. The ends lost 4 bases at V and 5 bases at J; junction bases unmatched: 8. This CDR3 is 15 amino acids long. The CDR3 DNA is TGTGCCAGCAGTTCGGGACAGGGCGGGGTGGAGACCCAGTACTTC. Translated, it gives CASSSGQGGVETQYF.

The V gene is TRBV12-3 or TRBV12-4, the J gene TRBJ2-3; 8 nucleotides agree with TRBD2. CDR3 length: 16 amino acids. Germline trimming cut 5 bases from V and 3 bases from J; bases unmatched to any gene: 10. The CDR3 loop is CASSDYGRGGTDTQYF. CDR3 sequence (DNA): TGTGCCAGCAGTGATTACGGACGGGGGGGGACAGATACGCAGTATTTT.

V gene TRBV6-1 combines with J gene TRBJ2-7, with TRBD2 matching over 10 bases. The CDR3 runs to 16 residues. Per germline, CDR1 MNHNS and CDR2 SASEGT. Trimming at V came to 7 bases and at J to 0 bases, leaving 9 bases not matched to a gene. In nucleotides, the CDR3 is TGTGCCAGCACCCCACCCAAGCGGGAGGGCTCCTACGAGCAGTACTTC. Protein product: CASTPPKREGSYEQYF.

This clonotype has a handful of counts. V usage is TRBV12-3 or TRBV12-4 and J usage is TRBJ1-1; D not certain. The length of the CDR3 is 13 residues. With 1 base removed from V and 5 bases from J, the gap between germline ends came to 8 bases. CDR3 DNA: TGTGCCAGCAGTTTAGGTCATCGGACTGAAGCTTTCTTT. Its translation: CASSLGHRTEAFF.

The V gene is TRBV5-6, the J gene TRBJ1-1; D call uncertain. Per germline, CDR1 SGHDT and CDR2 YYEEEE. With 0 bases removed from V and 5 bases from J, the gap between germline ends came to 5 bases. CDR3 length: 12 amino acids. The CDR3 protein is CASSLETTEAFF. CDR3 DNA: TGTGCCAGCAGCTTGGAGACTACTGAAGCTTTCTTT.

On this clonotype itself: Germline and junction disagree at one end, which may indicate a read error. The chain combines TRBV11-2 with TRBJ2-2, with D maybe TRBD2 (6 bases). Germline-derived CDR1 and CDR2 are SGHAT and FQNNGV. The CDR3 contains 15 residues. CDR3 residues: CAGSRTTLNTGELFF. For the CDR3, the DNA is TGTGCCGGCAGCCGGACTACCCTGAACACCGGGGAGCTGTTTTTT.

This sequence joins TRBV7-9 and TRBJ1-2; D is uncertain. This CDR3 spans 12 amino acids. The V gene's germline CDR1 is SEHNR and CDR2 FQNEAQ (reference sequence). With 5 bases removed from V and 8 bases from J, the gap between germline ends came to 12 bases. This CDR3 reads CASSPRVEGYTF. The CDR3, as DNA: TGTGCCAGCAGCCCCCGGGTCGAAGGCTACACCTTC.

The chain employs TRBV28 and TRBJ2-6, with TRBD1 matching over 7 bases. Trimming at V came to 7 bases and at J to 0 bases, leaving 3 bases not matched to a gene. This CDR3 spans 15 amino acids. Germline CDR1 and CDR2: MDHEN and SYDVKM. CDR3 amino acids: CASNPGGSGANVLTF. CDR3 nucleotide sequence: TGTGCCAGCAACCCAGGGGGCTCTGGGGCCAACGTCCTGACTTTC.

The chain carries TRBV25-1 and TRBJ2-3, with unresolved D. V lost 4 bases and J 4 bases, leaving 18 bases between the germline ends. CDR1 and CDR2 (germline): MGHDK, SYGVNS. The CDR3 contains 16 residues. Here the CDR3 reads CASSGVWPLAADTQYF. CDR3 DNA: TGTGCCAGCAGTGGAGTTTGGCCCTTGGCCGCAGATACGCAGTATTTT.

This clonotype was seen only a few times. The chain links TRBV5-1 to TRBJ2-3; D is unresolved. Germline V CDR1 and CDR2: SGHRS, YFSETQ. This CDR3 has 17 residues. Deletions cut 0 bases from V and 1 base from J, with 15 bases between. In DNA form, the CDR3 reads TGCGCCAGCAGCTTGGCCGAGGTAACGGCCCGCACAGATACGCAGTATTTT. This encodes CASSLAEVTARTDTQYF.

This chain's CDR3 is CASSLEVPGDEQFF. The CDR3 DNA reads as TGTGCCAGCAGCTTAGAAGTCCCCGGGGATGAGCAGTTCTTC. This chain links TRBV7-9 with TRBJ2-1; a weak D match, TRBD2 (5 bases). The CDR3 is 14 residues long. V was pared by 1 base and J by 8 bases, with 12 bases between. Germline V gene sequence: CDR1 SEHNR, CDR2 FQNEAQ (reference sequence).

Regarding this clonotype: The germline gene is not matched at one end of the junction; a read error may be the cause. V gene TRBV10-1 combines with J gene TRBJ1-1, with a weak D call TRBD1 (5 bases). The CDR3 totals 14 residues. Germline CDR1 WNHNN, CDR2 SYGVQD (reference sequence). This CDR3 reads CASTSDTQNTGAFF. The CDR3, as DNA: TGCGCCAGCACATCGGACACCCAGAACACTGGAGCTTTCTTT.

This clonotype was counted between two and nine times. The junction and the germline gene differ at one end; a read error may be behind it. The chain links TRBV7-7 to TRBJ2-3; D is unclear. Germline V lookup: CDR1 SSHAT, CDR2 FNYEAQ (reference sequence). The CDR3 length is 13 residues. CDR3 region: CASSLAEADTQYF. The CDR3 nucleotides read TGTGCTAGCAGCTTAGCTGAAGCAGATACGCAGTATTTT.

The chain joins TRBV12-3 or TRBV12-4 to TRBJ1-2; D is unclear. CDR3 length: 14 amino acids. V was pared by 7 bases and J by 0 bases, with 12 bases between. The CDR3 loop reads CASTNSGPNYGYTF. DNA for the CDR3: TGTGCCAGCACAAATAGTGGACCTAACTATGGCTACACCTTC.

The chain is built from TRBV6-6 and TRBJ1-5; TRBD1 matches at 8 bases. Trimming removed 5 bases from V and 4 bases from J; junction bases left unmatched: 7. From germline, CDR1 is MNHNY and CDR2 SVGAGI (reference sequence). The CDR3 has 15 residues. The CDR3, as DNA: TGTGCCAGCAGTCCGACAGGGGCTGGGAATCAGCCCCAGCATTTT. Its translation is CASSPTGAGNQPQHF.

V and J are TRBV7-3 and TRBJ2-5, with TRBD2 identical over 8 bases. CDR1 SGHTA and CDR2 FQGTGA come from the germline V gene. This CDR3 contains 15 residues. Trimming removed 5 bases from V and 0 bases from J; junction bases left unmatched: 5. This chain's CDR3 is CASSPAGGHQETQYF. The CDR3 DNA follows: TGTGCCAGCAGCCCGGCGGGGGGCCACCAAGAGACCCAGTACTTC. The variable domain in full, with the rest retrieved from reference TRBV7-3 and TRBJ2-5, is GAGVSQTPSNKVTEKGKYVELRCDPISGHTALYWYRQSLGQGPEFLIYFQGTGAADDSGLPNDRFFAVRPEGSVSTLKIQRTERGDSAVYLCASSPAGGHQETQYFGPGTRLLVL.

J is TRBJ1-2 and V is TRBV4-2; D remains ambiguous. V was shortened by 0 bases and J by 4 bases, with 12 bases between the two germline ends. This CDR3 has 15 amino acids. Per germline, CDR1 LGHNA and CDR2 YNFKEQ. The CDR3 nucleotides read TGTGCCAGCAGCCAAGATATCGGCGGACCCTATGGCTACACCTTC. Translating gives CASSQDIGGPYGYTF.

J is TRBJ2-1 and V is TRBV12-3 or TRBV12-4; 11 bases match TRBD2. Trimming at V came to 3 bases and at J to 8 bases, leaving 3 bases not matched to a gene. The CDR3 is 14 residues long. The CDR3 region has the DNA TGTGCCAGCAGTTTGGCTAGCGGGGGGTATGAGCAGTTCTTC. Protein sequence: CASSLASGGYEQFF.

The chain carries TRBV20-1 and TRBJ1-2, with 9 bases matching TRBD1. This CDR3 has 13 amino acids. After removal of 4 bases from V and 6 bases from J, the junction contained 6 bases not matched to a gene. Germline lookup yields CDR1 DFQATT and CDR2 SNEGSKA (reference sequence). The CDR3 nucleotides read TGCAGTGCTACAAGACAGGGGGAGGATGGCTACACCTTC. Protein sequence: CSATRQGEDGYTF.

The rearrangement links TRBV12-3 or TRBV12-4 to TRBJ1-5, with TRBD1 as a possible D gene (6 bases). V was pared by 1 base and J by 3 bases, with 10 bases between. This CDR3 is built from 15 residues. CDR3 nucleotides: TGTGCCAGCAGTTTAGGGGACACCCACAATCAGCCCCAGCATTTT. Translating it yields CASSLGDTHNQPQHF.

This rearrangement joins TRBV6-1 to TRBJ1-5; no firm D call. The V gene's germline CDR1 is MNHNS and CDR2 SASEGT. The CDR3 spans 12 residues. V was trimmed by 10 bases and J by 4 bases, leaving 11 bases between them. CDR3 sequence: CATREGNQPQHF. The CDR3 DNA sequence: TGTGCCACACGGGAGGGTAATCAGCCCCAGCATTTT.

This sequence joins TRBV5-1 and TRBJ2-5; TRBD2 matches at 14 bases. In germline, CDR1 is SGHRS, CDR2 YFSETQ. V shed 3 bases, J shed 1 base, and the junction held 2 bases outside the gene matches. This CDR3 has 16 residues. The CDR3 nucleotides read TGCGCCAGCAGCTCCGGGACTAGCGGGGGCCAAGAGACCCAGTACTTC. Protein: CASSSGTSGGQETQYF.

The V gene is TRBV4-1, the J gene TRBJ2-5; D perhaps matches TRBD2 (5 bases). Looked up from germline, CDR1 is MGHRA and CDR2 is YSYEKL. Trimming removed 2 bases from V and 1 base from J, with 11 bases in between. The CDR3 runs 15 residues. The CDR3: CASSQLGLAQETQYF. The CDR3 DNA is TGCGCCAGCAGCCAATTAGGACTCGCCCAAGAGACCCAGTACTTC.